This T cell receptor (beta chain) was identified during a study of glioma-infiltrating T cells after dendritic cell vaccination. The time point denotes: after dendritic cell vaccination, including at tumor progression/relapse. Sequenced by immunoSEQ multiplex PCR; TCRdb stores in-frame clones only, minus some. The sample includes fewer than 75,000 clones, more than 75% of them seen just once. CDR3 length equals 13 residues. Trimming shortened V by 6 bases and J by 4 bases, and 15 bases separated the two germline ends. CDR1 and CDR2 from the germline V gene are SQVTM and ANQGSEA. The sequencing used blood, collected after dendritic cell vaccination. The V gene is TRBV29-1, the J gene TRBJ2-5; D perhaps matches TRBD2 (6 bases). The receptor was derived from a human donor with glioblastoma. CDR3 sequence: CSVGTGARETQYF. Written as DNA, the CDR3 is TGCAGCGTGGGAACGGGAGCCCGAGAGACCCAGTACTTC.